This TCR beta chain was observed in a study of blood T cell repertoires in COVID-19. Background on the study: In each case, the material was cDNA or gDNA derived from T cells, B-cell-depleted T cells, or PBMCs.

Participants came from fewer than 25 US areas, aged about 18 to 89 years. This CDR3 is 13 amino acids long. After removal of 4 bases from V and 5 bases from J, the junction contained 3 bases not matched to a gene. Germline V CDR1 and CDR2: LNHDA, SQIVND (reference sequence). Authors' processing steps: By means of reference gene primer amplification, nucleated cell counts were estimated. The data were produced by immunoSEQ multiplex PCR, yet TCRdb's version contains in-frame clones alone and is incomplete. D and trimming come from the DNA, and the V and J calls and clone size come from that table. Here the sample spans under 250,000 clones, over 75% being singletons.

The sequence derives from a woman between 45 and 60 years old with acute COVID-19. V and J are TRBV19 and TRBJ1-1; 8 bases are shared with TRBD1. Sequenced input: PBMCs or T cells enriched from blood (not recorded which). CDR3 amino acids: CASSTTGATEAFF. As DNA, the CDR3 is TGTGCCAGTAGTACGACAGGGGCTACTGAAGCTTTCTTT.